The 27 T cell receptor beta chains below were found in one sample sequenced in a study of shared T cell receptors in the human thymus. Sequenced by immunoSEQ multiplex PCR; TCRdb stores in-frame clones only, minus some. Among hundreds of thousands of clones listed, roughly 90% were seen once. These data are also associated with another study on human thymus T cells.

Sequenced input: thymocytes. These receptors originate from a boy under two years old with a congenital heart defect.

The CDR3 DNA reads as TGTGCCAGCAGTTACTCCCAGGGGTTCGTAAAGACCCAGTACTTC. It encodes CASSYSQGFVKTQYF. The chain carries TRBV6-5 and TRBJ2-5; tentative D call: TRBD1 (6 bases). CDR3 length: 15 amino acids. V lost 0 bases and J 6 bases, leaving 14 bases between the germline ends. Germline values: CDR1 MNHEY, CDR2 SVGAGI.

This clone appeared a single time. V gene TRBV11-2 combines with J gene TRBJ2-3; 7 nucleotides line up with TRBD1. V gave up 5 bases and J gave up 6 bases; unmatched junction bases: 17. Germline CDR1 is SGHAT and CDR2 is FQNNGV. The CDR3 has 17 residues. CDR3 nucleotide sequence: TGTGCCAGCAGCCTCCCGGCCCGGGACAGCGCGCCGGATACGCAGTATTTT. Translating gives CASSLPARDSAPDTQYF.

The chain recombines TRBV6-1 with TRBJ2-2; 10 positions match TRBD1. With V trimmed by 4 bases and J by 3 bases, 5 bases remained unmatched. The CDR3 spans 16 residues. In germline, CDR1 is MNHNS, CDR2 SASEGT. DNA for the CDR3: TGTGCCAGCAGTGGGACAGGGGGTCGGTACACCGGGGAGCTGTTTTTT. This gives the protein CASSGTGGRYTGELFF.

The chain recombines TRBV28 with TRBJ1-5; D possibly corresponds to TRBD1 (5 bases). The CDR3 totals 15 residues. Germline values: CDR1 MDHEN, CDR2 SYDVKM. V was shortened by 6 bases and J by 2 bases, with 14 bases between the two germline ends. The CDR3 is CASSPGGGGNQPQHF. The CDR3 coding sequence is TGTGCCAGCAGCCCCGGGGGAGGGGGCAATCAGCCCCAGCATTTT.

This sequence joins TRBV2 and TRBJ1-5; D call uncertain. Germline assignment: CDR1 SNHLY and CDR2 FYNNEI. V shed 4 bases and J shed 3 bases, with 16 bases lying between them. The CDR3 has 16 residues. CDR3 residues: CASSVGPAQFNQPQHF. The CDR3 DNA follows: TGTGCCAGCAGTGTTGGCCCCGCACAGTTCAATCAGCCCCAGCATTTT.

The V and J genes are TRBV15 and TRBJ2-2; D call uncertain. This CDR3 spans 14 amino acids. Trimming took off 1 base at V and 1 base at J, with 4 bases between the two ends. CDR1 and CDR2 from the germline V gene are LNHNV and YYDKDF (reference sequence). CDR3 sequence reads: CATSRGQNTGELFF. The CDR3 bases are TGTGCCACCAGCAGAGGACAGAACACCGGGGAGCTGTTTTTT. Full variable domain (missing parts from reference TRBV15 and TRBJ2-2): DAMVIQNPRYQVTQFGKPVTLSCSQTLNHNVMYWYQQKSSQAPKLLFHYYDKDFNNEADTPDNFQSRRPNTSFCFLDIRSPGLGDTAMYLCATSRGQNTGELFFGEGSRLTVL.

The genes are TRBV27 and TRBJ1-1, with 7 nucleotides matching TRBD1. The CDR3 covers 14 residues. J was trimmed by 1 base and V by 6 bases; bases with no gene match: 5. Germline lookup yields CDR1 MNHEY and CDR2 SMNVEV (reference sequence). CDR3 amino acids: CASSQTGRNTEAFF. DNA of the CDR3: TGTGCCAGCAGCCAGACAGGGCGGAACACTGAAGCTTTCTTT.

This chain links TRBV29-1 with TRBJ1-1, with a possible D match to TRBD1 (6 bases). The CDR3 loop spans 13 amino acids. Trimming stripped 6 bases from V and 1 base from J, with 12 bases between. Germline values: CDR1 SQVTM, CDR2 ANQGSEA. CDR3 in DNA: TGCAGCGTCGTACAGGGAACGAACACTGAAGCTTTCTTT. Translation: CSVVQGTNTEAFF.

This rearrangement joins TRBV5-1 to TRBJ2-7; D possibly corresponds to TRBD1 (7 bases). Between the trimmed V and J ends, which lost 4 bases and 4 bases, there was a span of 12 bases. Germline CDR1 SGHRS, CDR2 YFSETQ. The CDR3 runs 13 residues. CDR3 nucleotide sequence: TGCGCCAGCAGCCGACAGGGACTTTACGAGCAGTACTTC. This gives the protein CASSRQGLYEQYF.

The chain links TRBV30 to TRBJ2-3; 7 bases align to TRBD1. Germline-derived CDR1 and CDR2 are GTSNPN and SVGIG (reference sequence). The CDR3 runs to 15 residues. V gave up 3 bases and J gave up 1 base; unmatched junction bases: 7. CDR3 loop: CAWRDRRWRTDTQYF. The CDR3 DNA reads TGTGCCTGGAGGGACAGGCGGTGGCGCACAGATACGCAGTATTTT. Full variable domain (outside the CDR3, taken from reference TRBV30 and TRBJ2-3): SQTIHQWPATLVQPVGSPLSLECTVEGTSNPNLYWYRQAAGRGLQLLFYSVGIGQISSEVPQNLSASRPQDRQFILSSKKLLLSDSGFYLCAWRDRRWRTDTQYFGPGTRLTVL.

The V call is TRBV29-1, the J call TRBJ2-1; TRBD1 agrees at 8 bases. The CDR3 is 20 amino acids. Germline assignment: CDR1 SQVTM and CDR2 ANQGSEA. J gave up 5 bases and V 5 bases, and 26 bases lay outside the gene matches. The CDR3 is CSVYPPGQVRPTPWNNEQFF. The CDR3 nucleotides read TGCAGCGTTTACCCTCCGGGACAGGTTAGGCCTACGCCATGGAACAATGAGCAGTTCTTC.

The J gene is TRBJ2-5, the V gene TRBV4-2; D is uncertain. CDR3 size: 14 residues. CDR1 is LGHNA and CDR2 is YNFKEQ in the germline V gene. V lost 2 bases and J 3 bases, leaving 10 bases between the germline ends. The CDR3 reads CASSQYYCEETQYF. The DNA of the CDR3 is TGTGCCAGCAGCCAATATTACTGCGAAGAGACCCAGTACTTC.

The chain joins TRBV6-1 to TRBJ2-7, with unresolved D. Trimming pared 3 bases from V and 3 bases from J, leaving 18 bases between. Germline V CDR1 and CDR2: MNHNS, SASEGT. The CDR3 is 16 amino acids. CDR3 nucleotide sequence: TGTGCCAGCAGTGAGAGGAAGGCACAACGCGGCTACGAGCAGTACTTC. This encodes CASSERKAQRGYEQYF.

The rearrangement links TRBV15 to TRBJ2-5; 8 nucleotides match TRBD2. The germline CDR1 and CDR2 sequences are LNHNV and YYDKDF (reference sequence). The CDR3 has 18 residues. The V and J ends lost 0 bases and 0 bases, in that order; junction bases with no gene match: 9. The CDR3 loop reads CATSRDPRGAGDQETQYF. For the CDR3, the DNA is TGTGCCACCAGCAGAGATCCGCGGGGAGCGGGGGACCAAGAGACCCAGTACTTC.

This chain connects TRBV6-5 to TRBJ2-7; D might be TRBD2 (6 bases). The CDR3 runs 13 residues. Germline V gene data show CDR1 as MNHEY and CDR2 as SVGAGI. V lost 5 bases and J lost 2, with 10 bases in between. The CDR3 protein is CASSRREAYEQYF. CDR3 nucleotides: TGTGCCAGCAGTCGGAGGGAAGCCTACGAGCAGTACTTC.

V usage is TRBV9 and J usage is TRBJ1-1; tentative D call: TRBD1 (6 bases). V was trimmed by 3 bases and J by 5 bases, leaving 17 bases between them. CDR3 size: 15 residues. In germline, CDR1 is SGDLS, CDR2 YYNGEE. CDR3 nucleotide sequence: TGTGCCAGCAGCGCGAAACAGGGTGAGGGGACTGAAGCTTTCTTT. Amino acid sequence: CASSAKQGEGTEAFF.

CDR3 region: CASSPGTSGSSYNEQFF. CDR3 nucleotides: TGTGCCAGCAGCCCGGGGACTAGCGGGAGCTCCTACAATGAGCAGTTCTTC. The chain combines TRBV7-8 with TRBJ2-1; 14 positions match TRBD2. This CDR3 is built from 17 residues. Per the germline V gene, CDR1 is SGHVS and CDR2 is FQNEAQ. The ends lost 5 bases at V and 0 bases at J; junction bases unmatched: 3. Combining the CDR3 with reference TRBV7-8 and TRBJ2-1 gives the whole variable domain GAGVSQSPRYKVAKRGQDVALRCDPISGHVSLFWYQQALGQGPEFLTYFQNEAQLDKSGLPSDRFFAERPEGSVSTLKIQRTQQEDSAVYLCASSPGTSGSSYNEQFFGPGTRLTVL.

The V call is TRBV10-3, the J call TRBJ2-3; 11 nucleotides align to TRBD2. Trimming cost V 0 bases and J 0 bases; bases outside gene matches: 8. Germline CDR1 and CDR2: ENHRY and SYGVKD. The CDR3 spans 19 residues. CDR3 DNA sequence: TGTGCCATCAGTGAGTCGGTTAGCGGGAGGGCCTCTAGCACAGATACGCAGTATTTT. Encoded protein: CAISESVSGRASSTDTQYF.

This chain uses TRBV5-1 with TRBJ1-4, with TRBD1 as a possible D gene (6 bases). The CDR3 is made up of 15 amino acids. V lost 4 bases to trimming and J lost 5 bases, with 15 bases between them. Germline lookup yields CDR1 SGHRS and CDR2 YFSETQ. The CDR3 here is CASSGGWDENEKLFF. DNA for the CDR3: TGCGCCAGCAGCGGGGGCTGGGACGAGAATGAAAAACTGTTTTTT.

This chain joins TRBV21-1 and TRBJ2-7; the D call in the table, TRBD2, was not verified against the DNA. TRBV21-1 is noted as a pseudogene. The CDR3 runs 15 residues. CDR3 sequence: CASTVQRPTSGEQYF. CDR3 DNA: TGTGCCAGCACCGTCCAACGGCCTACCAGCGGGGAGCAGTACTTC.

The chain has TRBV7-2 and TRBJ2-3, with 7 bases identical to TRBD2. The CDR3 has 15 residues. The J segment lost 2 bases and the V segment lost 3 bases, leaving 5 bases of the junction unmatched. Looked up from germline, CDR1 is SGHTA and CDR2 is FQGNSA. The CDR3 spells CASSLESGDTDTQYF. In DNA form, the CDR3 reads TGTGCCAGCAGCTTGGAGAGCGGGGACACAGATACGCAGTATTTT.

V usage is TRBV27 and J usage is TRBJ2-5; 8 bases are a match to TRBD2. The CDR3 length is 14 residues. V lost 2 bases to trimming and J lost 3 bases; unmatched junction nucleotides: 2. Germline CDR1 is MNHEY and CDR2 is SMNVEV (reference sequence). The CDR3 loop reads CASSLLGLEETQYF. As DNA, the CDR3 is TGTGCCAGCAGTTTACTGGGACTAGAAGAGACCCAGTACTTC.

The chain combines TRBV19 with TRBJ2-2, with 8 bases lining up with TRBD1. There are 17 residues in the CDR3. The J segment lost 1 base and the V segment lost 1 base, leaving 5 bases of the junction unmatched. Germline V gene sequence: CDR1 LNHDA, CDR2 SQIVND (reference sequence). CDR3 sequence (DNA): TGTGCCAGTAGTATAGGTGGACAGGGAAGGAACACCGGGGAGCTGTTTTTT. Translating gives CASSIGGQGRNTGELFF.

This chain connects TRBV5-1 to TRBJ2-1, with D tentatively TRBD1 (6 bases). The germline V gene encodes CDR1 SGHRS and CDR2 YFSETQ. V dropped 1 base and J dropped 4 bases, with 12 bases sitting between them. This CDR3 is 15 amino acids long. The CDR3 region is CASSLKGDGYNEQFF. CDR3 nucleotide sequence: TGCGCCAGCAGCTTGAAGGGGGACGGGTACAATGAGCAGTTCTTC. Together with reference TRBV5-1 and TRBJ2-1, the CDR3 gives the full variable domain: KAGVTQTPRYLIKTRGQQVTLSCSPISGHRSVSWYQQTPGQGLQFLFEYFSETQRNKGNFPGRFSGRQFSNSRSEMNVSTLELGDSALYLCASSLKGDGYNEQFFGPGTRLTVL.

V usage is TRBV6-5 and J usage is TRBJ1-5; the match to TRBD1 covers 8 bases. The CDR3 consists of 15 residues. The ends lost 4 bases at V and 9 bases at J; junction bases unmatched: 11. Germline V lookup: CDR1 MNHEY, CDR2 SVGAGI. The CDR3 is CASSSSNRGGRPQHF. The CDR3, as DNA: TGTGCCAGCAGTTCTTCTAACAGGGGGGGGAGGCCCCAGCATTTT.

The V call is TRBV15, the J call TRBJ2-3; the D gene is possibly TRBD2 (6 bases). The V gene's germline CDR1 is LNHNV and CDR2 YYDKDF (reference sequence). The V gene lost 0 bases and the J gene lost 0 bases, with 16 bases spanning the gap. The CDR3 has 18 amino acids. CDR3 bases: TGTGCCACCAGCAGAGACGTCGGGAGAGCCCCTAGCACAGATACGCAGTATTTT. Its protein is CATSRDVGRAPSTDTQYF.

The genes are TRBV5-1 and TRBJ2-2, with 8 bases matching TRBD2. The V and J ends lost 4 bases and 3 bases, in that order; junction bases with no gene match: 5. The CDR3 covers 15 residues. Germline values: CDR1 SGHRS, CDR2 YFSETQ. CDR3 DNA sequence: TGCGCCAGCAGCCCCGGGAGGGCCGACACCGGGGAGCTGTTTTTT. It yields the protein CASSPGRADTGELFF.